This entry lists 28 T cell receptor beta chains sequenced from one sample in a study of OX40 agonist ivuxolimab in advanced cancers. TCRdb's table, derived via immunoSEQ multiplex PCR, lists solely in-frame clones and lacks some. The table records about 82,000 clones, roughly 92% of them present only once. The sample here was CD4+ or CD8+ T cells sorted from blood, taken in a trial of the OX40 agonist ivuxolimab. These receptors were obtained from an adult with an advanced solid tumor such as melanoma, head and neck, liver or kidney cancer.

This clone has only a few counts. This chain uses TRBV19 with TRBJ1-3; unclear D gene. Germline V gene data show CDR1 as LNHDA and CDR2 as SQIVND (reference sequence). Trimming stripped 2 bases from V and 4 bases from J, with 3 bases between. This CDR3 has 12 residues. The CDR3 sequence is CASSISGNTIYF. In nucleotides, the CDR3 is TGTGCCAGTAGTATATCCGGAAACACCATATATTTT.

This chain connects TRBV5-1 to TRBJ1-1; D unresolved. V was pared by 4 bases and J by 1 base, with 5 bases between. Per the germline V gene, CDR1 is SGHRS and CDR2 is YFSETQ. This CDR3 region has 12 residues. Here the CDR3 reads CASSQQNTEAFF. The CDR3, as DNA: TGCGCCAGCAGCCAGCAGAACACTGAAGCTTTCTTT.

The chain employs TRBV5-1 and TRBJ2-1, with 8 bases identical to TRBD1. V was clipped by 0 bases and J by 7 bases; unmatched bases: 12. This CDR3 comprises 17 residues. In germline, CDR1 is SGHRS, CDR2 YFSETQ. CDR3 bases: TGCGCCAGCAGCTTGGCCTGGGGACAGGTAAAGAGTAATGAGCAGTTCTTC. Encoded protein: CASSLAWGQVKSNEQFF.

The chain combines TRBV6-5 with TRBJ1-1; D may be TRBD1 (6 bases). This CDR3 has 15 amino acids. V shed 6 bases and J shed 9 bases, with 23 bases lying between them. Germline loops: CDR1 MNHEY, CDR2 SVGAGI. Here the CDR3 DNA reads TGTGCCAGCAGACTAGTACAGACAGGCCCCGGTAAAGCTTTCTTT. Protein product: CASRLVQTGPGKAFF.

The gene calls are TRBV6-5 and TRBJ2-3, with a possible D match to TRBD2 (6 bases). This CDR3 is built from 14 residues. Germline CDR1 is MNHEY and CDR2 is SVGAGI. V shed 8 bases and J shed 2 bases, with 14 bases lying between them. Here the CDR3 reads CASSSGLLTDTQYF. CDR3 coding DNA: TGTGCCAGCTCCTCGGGACTCCTCACAGATACGCAGTATTTT.

The chain combines TRBV30 with TRBJ2-7; D not certain. Trimming took 0 bases from V and 4 from J, leaving 10 bases between them. The length of the CDR3 is 13 residues. From germline, CDR1 is GTSNPN and CDR2 SVGIG (reference sequence). This chain's CDR3 is CAWSVNLSYEQYF. The CDR3 DNA is TGTGCCTGGAGTGTAAACCTATCTTACGAGCAGTACTTC.

The V call is TRBV19, the J call TRBJ2-7; TRBD1 might be the D (5 bases). The CDR3 spans 15 residues. The V end was cut by 1 base, the J end by 3 bases, with 13 bases between. CDR1 and CDR2 from the germline V gene are LNHDA and SQIVND (reference sequence). The CDR3 DNA follows: TGTGCCAGTAGTATAGCTGCACAGGAATTCTACGAGCAGTACTTC. Its protein product is CASSIAAQEFYEQYF.

This chain joins TRBV6-1 and TRBJ1-2, with a possible D match to TRBD1 (6 bases). The CDR3 spans 14 residues. CDR1 and CDR2 (germline): MNHNS, SASEGT. The ends were cut back, 7 bases at V and 2 bases at J, with 14 bases in the middle. The DNA of the CDR3 is TGTGCCAGCAACTCCTACAGGGTCAACTATGGCTACACCTTC. It encodes CASNSYRVNYGYTF.

The table lists this clone with a count of one. CDR3 nucleotides: TGCGCCAGCAGCTTGGACGAGGGAACCTACAATGAGCAGTTCTTC. This translates into CASSLDEGTYNEQFF. V and J are TRBV5-1 and TRBJ2-1; possibly TRBD2 for D (5 bases). The germline V gene encodes CDR1 SGHRS and CDR2 YFSETQ. CDR3 length: 15 residues. V shed 0 bases and J shed 2 bases, with 9 bases lying between them. Looking up the rest from reference TRBV5-1 and TRBJ2-1 gives the full variable domain: KAGVTQTPRYLIKTRGQQVTLSCSPISGHRSVSWYQQTPGQGLQFLFEYFSETQRNKGNFPGRFSGRQFSNSRSEMNVSTLELGDSALYLCASSLDEGTYNEQFFGPGTRLTVL.

The chain has TRBV9 and TRBJ2-1; 7 bases map to TRBD2. Germline-derived CDR1 and CDR2 are SGDLS and YYNGEE. The CDR3 consists of 16 residues. V lost 4 bases and J lost 4; bases outside the gene matches: 11. CDR3 bases: TGTGCCAGCAGCAAGGGAGGGCTAGCGGCTTACAATGAGCAGTTCTTC. Encoded protein: CASSKGGLAAYNEQFF.

The chain uses TRBV9 and TRBJ2-2, with D maybe TRBD2 (5 bases). The CDR3 is 13 amino acids. The V and J ends lost 0 bases and 6 bases respectively, with 6 bases between them. Germline lookup yields CDR1 SGDLS and CDR2 YYNGEE. The CDR3, as DNA: TGTGCCAGCAGCGTAGGACTATCCGGGGAGCTGTTTTTT. This encodes CASSVGLSGELFF.

This clone is medium-sized (0.01 to 0.1%) by share. This chain uses TRBV7-6 with TRBJ1-6; D is unclear. Between the trimmed V and J ends, which lost 4 bases and 10 bases, there was a span of 11 bases. The CDR3 is 13 amino acids. Germline V CDR1 and CDR2: SGHVS, FNYEAQ. The CDR3 DNA follows: TGTGCCAGCAGCTCCGTCGGCGGGTCACCCCTCCACTTT. It specifies CASSSVGGSPLHF. The full variable domain, with the rest looked up from reference TRBV7-6 and TRBJ1-6, is GAGVSQSPRYKVTKRGQDVALRCDPISGHVSLYWYRQALGQGPEFLTYFNYEAQQDKSGLPNDRFSAERPEGSISTLTIQRTEQRDSAMYRCASSSVGGSPLHFGNGTRLTVT.

This chain joins TRBV19 and TRBJ1-1, with 7 bases that match TRBD1. Germline-derived CDR1 and CDR2 are LNHDA and SQIVND (reference sequence). V trimming: 6 bases; J trimming: 0 bases; junction bases outside the gene matches: 4. The CDR3 runs to 14 residues. This CDR3 reads CASRDRSLNTEAFF. The CDR3, as DNA: TGTGCCAGTAGGGACAGGTCATTGAACACTGAAGCTTTCTTT.

The V gene is TRBV18, the J gene TRBJ2-5; maybe TRBD1 (6 bases). This CDR3 is 18 amino acids long. Looked up from germline, CDR1 is KGHSH and CDR2 is LQKENI. V was shortened by 2 bases and J by 1 base, with 20 bases between the two germline ends. The CDR3 region has the DNA TGTGCCAGCTCACCATCCCGCTCGGGCGTACAGGGCCAAGAGACCCAGTACTTC. Its translation: CASSPSRSGVQGQETQYF.

The gene calls are TRBV10-3 and TRBJ1-2, with TRBD1 matching over 8 bases. Germline assignment: CDR1 ENHRY and CDR2 SYGVKD. The CDR3 runs to 14 residues. J lost 5 bases, V lost 6 bases, and 8 bases had no gene match. The CDR3 region has the DNA TGTGCCATCAGAGCCGGGACAGGCCCGTATGGCTACACCTTC. Translated: CAIRAGTGPYGYTF.

The CDR3 region has the DNA TGTGCCAGCAGCTGGGGGACAGGAATTAGCACAGATACGCAGTATTTT. It translates to CASSWGTGISTDTQYF. V is TRBV5-4 and J is TRBJ2-3, with TRBD1 identical over 8 bases. In germline, CDR1 is SGHNT, CDR2 YYREEE (reference sequence). The junction had 6 bases not matched to a gene; V was cut back by 3 bases and J by 0 bases. The CDR3 totals 16 residues.

This clone came up a few times. The chain uses TRBV10-1 and TRBJ2-1; D perhaps matches TRBD1 (5 bases). The germline V and J ends were trimmed by 0 bases and 3 bases, with 12 bases remaining between them. Germline lookup yields CDR1 WNHNN and CDR2 SYGVQD (reference sequence). The CDR3 has 16 residues. The CDR3: CASSESITGYYNEQFF. In nucleotides, the CDR3 is TGCGCCAGCAGTGAGTCGATTACAGGTTACTACAATGAGCAGTTCTTC.

About this clone: The junction differs from germline at one of its ends, possibly a read error. The chain couples TRBV30 to TRBJ2-7; maybe TRBD1 (5 bases). Germline-derived CDR1 and CDR2 are GTSNPN and SVGIG (reference sequence). The CDR3 consists of 13 residues. Here the CDR3 reads CAWSVKVLGAINF. CDR3 bases: TGTGCCTGGAGTGTAAAGGTTCTTGGGGCCATCAACTTC.

The chain has TRBV18 and TRBJ2-7; D uncertain. Germline V lookup: CDR1 KGHSH, CDR2 LQKENI. The CDR3 totals 17 residues. V was shortened by 6 bases and J by 2 bases, with 23 bases between the two germline ends. CDR3 region: CASSSRVVGLPPYEQYF. The CDR3, as DNA: TGTGCCAGCTCGTCTAGGGTTGTAGGTTTGCCTCCCTACGAGCAGTACTTC.

The chain employs TRBV4-1 and TRBJ1-3; possibly TRBD1 for D (5 bases). V was pared by 1 base and J by 4 bases, with 8 bases between. Germline values: CDR1 MGHRA, CDR2 YSYEKL. This CDR3 spans 14 amino acids. The CDR3, as DNA: TGCGCCAGCAGCCAAGCAGGGTACGGAAACACCATATATTTT. It is translated as CASSQAGYGNTIYF.

This chain joins TRBV6-5 and TRBJ1-3; D ambiguous. Germline-derived CDR1 and CDR2 are MNHEY and SVGAGI. This CDR3 comprises 15 residues. V lost 0 bases and J lost 4, with 10 bases in between. The CDR3 coding sequence is TGTGCCAGCAGTTACTCGATTTCTCTCGGAAACACCATATATTTT. Translating gives CASSYSISLGNTIYF.

The V and J genes are TRBV13 and TRBJ2-3; 13 nucleotides match TRBD2. V lost 5 bases and J lost 3; bases outside the gene matches: 5. CDR3 length equals 16 residues. Germline V lookup: CDR1 PRHDT, CDR2 FYEKMQ (reference sequence). In nucleotides, the CDR3 is TGTGCCAGCAGCCTCGGGACTAGCGGGACGACAGATACGCAGTATTTT. It yields the protein CASSLGTSGTTDTQYF. Looking up the rest from reference TRBV13 and TRBJ2-3 gives the full variable domain: AAGVIQSPRHLIKEKRETATLKCYPIPRHDTVYWYQQGPGQDPQFLISFYEKMQSDKGSIPDRFSAQQFSDYHSELNMSSLELGDSALYFCASSLGTSGTTDTQYFGPGTRLTVL.

This chain connects TRBV7-6 to TRBJ2-1, with TRBD1 matching 10 bases. Germline V lookup: CDR1 SGHVS, CDR2 FNYEAQ. This CDR3 has 16 amino acids. V lost 1 base and J lost 9; bases outside the gene matches: 9. CDR3 sequence reads: CASSLVLAGTGVEQFF. In nucleotides, the CDR3 is TGTGCCAGCAGCTTAGTTTTAGCGGGGACAGGGGTTGAGCAGTTCTTC.

The V gene is TRBV29-1, the J gene TRBJ2-3; weak D call: TRBD2 (5 bases). Germline V gene data show CDR1 as SQVTM and CDR2 as ANQGSEA. The CDR3 has 13 residues. V dropped 3 bases and J dropped 2 bases, with 9 bases sitting between them. The CDR3 DNA is TGCAGCGTTGAGAGGGCGCTCACAGATACGCAGTATTTT. Protein sequence: CSVERALTDTQYF.

V and J are TRBV11-2 and TRBJ1-3, with D hard to call. From germline, CDR1 is SGHAT and CDR2 FQNNGV. The CDR3 sequence is 13 residues long. V was cut by 5 bases and J by 7 bases, with 12 bases left in between. DNA of the CDR3: TGTGCCAGCAGCCTTGGATTTGGGAACACCATATATTTT. Its protein is CASSLGFGNTIYF.

This sequence joins TRBV18 and TRBJ2-2, with D possibly matching TRBD1 (5 bases). The CDR3 spans 15 residues. Germline CDR1 and CDR2: KGHSH and LQKENI. Trimming cost V 1 base and J 1 base, with 7 bases left between them. CDR3 sequence: CASSPQQGNTGELFF. The CDR3 nucleotides are TGTGCCAGCTCACCACAGCAGGGGAACACCGGGGAGCTGTTTTTT. The entire variable domain, with the rest obtained from reference TRBV18 and TRBJ2-2, is as follows: NAGVMQNPRHLVRRRGQEARLRCSPMKGHSHVYWYRQLPEEGLKFMVYLQKENIIDESGMPKERFSAEFPKEGPSILRIQQVVRGDSAAYFCASSPQQGNTGELFFGEGSRLTVL.

The genes are TRBV29-1 and TRBJ2-2; unclear D gene. V was pared by 5 bases and J by 1 base, with 11 bases between. Germline loops: CDR1 SQVTM, CDR2 ANQGSEA. CDR3 size: 14 residues. The CDR3 DNA reads as TGCAGCGTTCTTCTTCGCCAGAACACCGGGGAGCTGTTTTTT. This codes for CSVLLRQNTGELFF.

The CDR3 region has the DNA TGTGCCAGCAGCGTAGGGGGCACAGGGGGGGAGCTGTTTTTT. Translated: CASSVGGTGGELFF. The V and J genes are TRBV9 and TRBJ2-2; possibly TRBD1 for D (6 bases). Trimming pared 0 bases from V and 8 bases from J, leaving 11 bases between. CDR3 length: 14 amino acids. CDR1 and CDR2 from the germline V gene are SGDLS and YYNGEE.